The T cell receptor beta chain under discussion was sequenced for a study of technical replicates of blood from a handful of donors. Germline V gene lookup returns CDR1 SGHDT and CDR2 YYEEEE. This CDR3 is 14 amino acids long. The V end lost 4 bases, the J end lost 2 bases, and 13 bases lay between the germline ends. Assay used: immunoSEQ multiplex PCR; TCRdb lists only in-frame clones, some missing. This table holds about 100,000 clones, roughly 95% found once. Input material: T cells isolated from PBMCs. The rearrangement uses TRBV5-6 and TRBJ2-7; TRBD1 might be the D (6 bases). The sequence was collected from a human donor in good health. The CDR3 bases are TGTGCCAGCAGCGTACCCGGGACAACCTACGAGCAGTACTTC. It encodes CASSVPGTTYEQYF.